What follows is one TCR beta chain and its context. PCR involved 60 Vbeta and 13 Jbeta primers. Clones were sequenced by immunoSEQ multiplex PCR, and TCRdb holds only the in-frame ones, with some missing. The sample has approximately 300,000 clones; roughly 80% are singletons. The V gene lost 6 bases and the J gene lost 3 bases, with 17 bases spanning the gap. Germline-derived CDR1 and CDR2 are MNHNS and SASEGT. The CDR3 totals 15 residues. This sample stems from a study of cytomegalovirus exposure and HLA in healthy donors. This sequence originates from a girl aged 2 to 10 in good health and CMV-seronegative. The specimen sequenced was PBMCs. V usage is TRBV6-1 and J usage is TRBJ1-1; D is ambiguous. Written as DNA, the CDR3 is TGTGCCAGCAGAGGACGTCCTAGGCGGGACACTGAAGCTTTCTTT. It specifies CASRGRPRRDTEAFF.